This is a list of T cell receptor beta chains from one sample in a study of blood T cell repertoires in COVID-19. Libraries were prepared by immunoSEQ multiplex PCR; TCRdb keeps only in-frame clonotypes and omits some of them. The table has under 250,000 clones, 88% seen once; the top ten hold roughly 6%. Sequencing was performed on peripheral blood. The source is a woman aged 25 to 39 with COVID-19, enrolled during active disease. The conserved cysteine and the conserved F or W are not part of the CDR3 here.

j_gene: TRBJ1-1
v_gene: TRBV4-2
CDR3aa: ASSQGQGSPAWGTEAF

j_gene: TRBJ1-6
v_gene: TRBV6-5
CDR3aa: ASSRRENSPLH

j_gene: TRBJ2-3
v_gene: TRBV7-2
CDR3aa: ASTPGLGLSDTQY

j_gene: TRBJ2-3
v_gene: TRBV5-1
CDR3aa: ASSLGQAFLTDTQY

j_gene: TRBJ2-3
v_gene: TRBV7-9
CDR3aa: ASSSRGTGGVDTQY

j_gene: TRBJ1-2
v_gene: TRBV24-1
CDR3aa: ATSDGPQGSYGYT

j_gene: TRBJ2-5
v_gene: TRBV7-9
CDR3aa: ASGVGEGETQY

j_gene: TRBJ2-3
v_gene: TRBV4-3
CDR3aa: ASSQGQGIDTQY

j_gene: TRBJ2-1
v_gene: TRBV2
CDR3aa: ASSSLLYNEQF

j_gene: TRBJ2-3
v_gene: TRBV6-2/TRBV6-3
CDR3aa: ASSFLWGDVSTDTQY